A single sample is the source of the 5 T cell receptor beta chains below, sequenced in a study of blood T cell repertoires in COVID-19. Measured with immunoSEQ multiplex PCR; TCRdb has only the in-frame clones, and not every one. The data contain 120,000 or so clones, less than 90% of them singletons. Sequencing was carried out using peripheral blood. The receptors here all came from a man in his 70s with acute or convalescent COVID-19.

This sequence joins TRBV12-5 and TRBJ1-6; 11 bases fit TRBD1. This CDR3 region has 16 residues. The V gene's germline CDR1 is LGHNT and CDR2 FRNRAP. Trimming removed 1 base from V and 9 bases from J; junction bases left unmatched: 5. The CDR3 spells CASGLAGTGGRSPLHF. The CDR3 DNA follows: TGTGCTAGTGGTTTGGCAGGGACAGGGGGTCGTTCACCCCTCCACTTT. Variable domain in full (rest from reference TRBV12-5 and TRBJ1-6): DARVTQTPRHKVTEMGQEVTMRCQPILGHNTVFWYRQTMMQGLELLAYFRNRAPLDDSGMPKDRFSAEMPDATLATLKIQPSEPRDSAVYFCASGLAGTGGRSPLHFGNGTRLTVT.

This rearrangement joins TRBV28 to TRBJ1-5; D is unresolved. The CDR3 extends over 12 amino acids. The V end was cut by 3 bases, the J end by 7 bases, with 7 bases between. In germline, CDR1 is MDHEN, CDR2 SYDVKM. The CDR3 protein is CASSLVEQPQHF. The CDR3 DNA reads TGTGCCAGCAGTTTGGTTGAGCAGCCCCAGCATTTT.

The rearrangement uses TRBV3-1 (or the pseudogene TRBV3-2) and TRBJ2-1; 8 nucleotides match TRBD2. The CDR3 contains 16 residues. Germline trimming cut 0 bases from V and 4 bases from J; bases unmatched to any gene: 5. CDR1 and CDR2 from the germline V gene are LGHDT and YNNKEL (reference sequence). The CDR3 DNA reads TGTGCCAGCAGCCAAGATTGGCTAGCGGGTTACAATGAGCAGTTCTTC. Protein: CASSQDWLAGYNEQFF.

DNA for the CDR3: TGTGCCAGCAGTGCTCGGAGCTCTGGAAACACCATATATTTT. Protein: CASSARSSGNTIYF. The chain employs TRBV2 and TRBJ1-3; D not resolved. This CDR3 is 14 amino acids long. The V and J ends lost 4 bases and 0 bases respectively, with 7 bases between them. The germline V gene encodes CDR1 SNHLY and CDR2 FYNNEI. Together with reference TRBV2 and TRBJ1-3, the CDR3 gives the full variable domain: EPEVTQTPSHQVTQMGQEVILRCVPISNHLYFYWYRQILGQKVEFLVSFYNNEISEKSEIFDDQFSVERPDGSNFTLKIRSTKLEDSAMYFCASSARSSGNTIYFGEGSWLTVV.

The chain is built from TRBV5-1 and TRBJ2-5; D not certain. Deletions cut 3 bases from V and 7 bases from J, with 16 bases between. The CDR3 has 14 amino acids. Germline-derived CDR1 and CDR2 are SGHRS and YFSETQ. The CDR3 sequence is CASSSNDNLGTQYF. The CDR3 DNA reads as TGCGCCAGCAGCTCGAACGACAATCTCGGGACCCAGTACTTC.